This T cell receptor beta chain is drawn from a study of blood T cell repertoires in COVID-19 (dated by TCRdb to about 2020). In the study overall: The collaborator samples originated in the United States, Italy and Spain and spanned the acute and convalescent phases of COVID-19. Where available, HLA class I and class II types were obtained from metadata supplied by the sample provider rather than from assay-based typing. The material from the prospective study consisted of cDNA or gDNA derived from T cells, B-cell-depleted T cells, or PBMCs. The sample metadata nearly always contained a de-identified subject ID, COVID-19 status, age in years and sex. Subjects who had been exposed to COVID-19, were actively infected with it, or had recovered from it provided the deeply sampled blood TCRbeta repertoires that made up the dataset. Samples came from the ongoing ImmuneRACE study (first 160 participants) plus 1,254 subjects from 6 global collaborators. A freely available public database, intended as a resource for researchers studying the immune response to SARS-CoV-2, is where the repertoires were released. Overall study outcomes, separate from this receptor: How much clinical and demographic metadata was included differed by source and by participant, and the metadata was provided uncurated.

With regard to this clone: Its antigen is unknown. Base-call qualities are not available, and no considerably larger clone is one nucleotide away.

A second Seattle source provided samples from volunteer blood donors who had recovered from COVID-19. Whole blood was collected in K2EDTA tubes by collaborating institutions according to the institutions' own protocols. For TCRbeta analysis, collaborator samples were shipped as frozen whole blood, as isolated PBMCs, or as DNA extracted from either sample type. Counted from cysteine to phenylalanine, this CDR3 has 17 amino acids. Solely the CDR3 DNA is kept, with 51 bases framed from the first base. The germline V gene specifies SGHDN as CDR1 and FVKESK as CDR2. Relative to germline, V is missing 4 bases and J is missing 2 bases, with 7 bases of the junction outside any gene match. TCRbeta CDR3 regions were amplified from genomic DNA using the immunoSEQ Assay, a bias-controlled multiplex PCR. As for the authors' bioinformatics: The number of nucleated cells in each sample was estimated from the amplification of reference gene primers within the assay. Sequence reads were collapsed and filtered to measure the absolute abundance of every unique TCRbeta CDR3 rearrangement. For each sample, productive Simpson clonality was calculated as the square root of Simpson's diversity index across productive rearrangements. This immuneACCESS table, as held by TCRdb, lists in-frame sequences with V and J called but not all clones. Of the missing ones, under half trace to an unresolved V gene in checked studies; the others have no known cause. V and J calls and clone size are given by that table; D and trimming were obtained from the DNA. This sample has over 200,000 clones in its table, and about 89% of those were observed once. About 10% of the sample rests with the top ten.

This TCR was recovered from a man in his forties who had recovered from COVID-19. The specimen was peripheral blood. The sequence is built from TRBV14 and TRBJ2-6; 8 nucleotides in the junction match TRBD1. This receptor has the CDR3 CASSPGGQGAGANVLTF. In nucleotide form, the sequence is TGTGCCAGCAGCCCCGGAGGACAGGGAGCTGGGGCCAACGTCCTGACTTTC.